What follows are 20 T cell receptor beta chains derived from one specimen sequenced in a study of blood T cell repertoires in COVID-19. Sequenced by immunoSEQ multiplex PCR; TCRdb stores in-frame clones only, minus some. In the table there are over 200,000 clones, more than 80% of which are singletons. Sequencing was done on a sample of PBMCs or T cells enriched from blood (not recorded which). All receptors come from a man aged 60 to 75 who had recovered from COVID-19.

J is TRBJ1-1 and V is TRBV9, with 7 bases matching TRBD1. Germline trimming cut 0 bases from V and 6 bases from J; bases unmatched to any gene: 11. CDR3 size: 16 residues. CDR1 is SGDLS and CDR2 is YYNGEE in the germline V gene. This chain's CDR3 is CASSVGTGPRRSEAFF. CDR3 bases: TGTGCCAGCAGCGTAGGGACAGGCCCGAGACGCTCTGAAGCTTTCTTT.

This chain links TRBV5-1 with TRBJ2-1; D not resolved. CDR3 length: 15 residues. Germline V gene data show CDR1 as SGHRS and CDR2 as YFSETQ. Deletions cut 5 bases from V and 3 bases from J, with 15 bases between. The chain's CDR3 is CASSPSSSLYNEQFF. CDR3 DNA: TGCGCCAGCAGTCCCTCTAGTAGCCTCTACAATGAGCAGTTCTTC. Together with reference TRBV5-1 and TRBJ2-1, the CDR3 gives the full variable domain: KAGVTQTPRYLIKTRGQQVTLSCSPISGHRSVSWYQQTPGQGLQFLFEYFSETQRNKGNFPGRFSGRQFSNSRSEMNVSTLELGDSALYLCASSPSSSLYNEQFFGPGTRLTVL.

This clone has only one observation. Other DNA variants within this sample encode the same CDR3. The genes are TRBV30 and TRBJ2-1, with 7 bases lining up with TRBD2. From germline, CDR1 is GTSNPN and CDR2 SVGIG (reference sequence). There are 15 residues in the CDR3. V gave up 0 bases and J gave up 3 bases; unmatched junction bases: 5. DNA for the CDR3: TGTGCCTGGAGTGTACTGGCGGGGGTCTACAATGAGCAGTTCTTC. This gives the protein CAWSVLAGVYNEQFF.

This rearrangement joins TRBV6-5 to TRBJ1-5, with a tentative D call TRBD1 (6 bases). V gave up 5 bases and J gave up 6 bases, with 11 bases separating them. The germline gives CDR1 MNHEY, CDR2 SVGAGI. The CDR3 is 13 amino acids. CDR3 amino acids: CASSRDMGQPQHF. CDR3 coding DNA: TGTGCCAGCAGTAGGGACATGGGTCAGCCCCAGCATTTT.

The J gene is TRBJ2-2, the V gene TRBV11-1, with 8 nucleotides matching TRBD2. V shed 5 bases and J 5 bases; nucleotides not matched to a gene: 7. This CDR3 contains 15 residues. Germline V CDR1 and CDR2: SGHAT, FQDESV (reference sequence). CDR3 region: CASSHALAGTGELFF. CDR3 sequence (DNA): TGTGCCAGCAGCCACGCCCTAGCGGGTACCGGGGAGCTGTTTTTT.

The chain links TRBV6-2 or TRBV6-3 to TRBJ1-6; TRBD1 is a possible D gene (6 bases). V was trimmed by 6 bases and J by 0 bases, leaving 18 bases between them. CDR1 and CDR2 (germline): MNHEY, SVGEGT. CDR3 length: 18 amino acids. The CDR3 DNA sequence: TGTGCCAGCAGCCTTACGGGACACACAAGCTCCTATAATTCACCCCTCCACTTT. It is translated as CASSLTGHTSSYNSPLHF.

The chain carries TRBV30 and TRBJ2-1; D remains ambiguous. V shed 4 bases and J shed 0 bases, with 10 bases lying between them. CDR1 and CDR2 from the germline V gene are GTSNPN and SVGIG (reference sequence). CDR3 length equals 14 residues. This CDR3 is CAWTAGSSYNEQFF. In nucleotides, the CDR3 is TGTGCCTGGACCGCAGGTTCCTCCTACAATGAGCAGTTCTTC. The variable domain in full, with the rest retrieved from reference TRBV30 and TRBJ2-1, is SQTIHQWPATLVQPVGSPLSLECTVEGTSNPNLYWYRQAAGRGLQLLFYSVGIGQISSEVPQNLSASRPQDRQFILSSKKLLLSDSGFYLCAWTAGSSYNEQFFGPGTRLTVL.

This rearrangement joins TRBV4-2 to TRBJ2-3; 8 positions agree with TRBD1. The CDR3 totals 15 residues. Germline-derived CDR1 and CDR2 are LGHNA and YNFKEQ. With 3 bases clipped from V and 0 bases from J, the junction kept 2 bases outside the gene matches. CDR3 protein: CASSQTGASTDTQYF. The CDR3 DNA reads TGTGCCAGCAGCCAGACAGGGGCTAGCACAGATACGCAGTATTTT.

The chain joins TRBV12-3 or TRBV12-4 to TRBJ2-2; D is ambiguous. V lost 5 bases, J lost 6 bases, and 7 bases lay in between. The CDR3 contains 12 residues. CDR3 DNA: TGTGCCAGCAGTCTTAACTCCGGGGAGCTGTTTTTT. It is translated as CASSLNSGELFF.

The rearrangement links TRBV7-2 to TRBJ2-1; TRBD1 might be the D (6 bases). The CDR3 has 13 amino acids. Germline-derived CDR1 and CDR2 are SGHTA and FQGNSA. Trimming stripped 1 base from V and 6 bases from J, with 7 bases between. In DNA, the CDR3 is TGTGCCAGCAGCTTAGACAGGGTCAATGAGCAGTTCTTC. It codes for CASSLDRVNEQFF.

The V gene is TRBV6-5, the J gene TRBJ2-2; 9 bases align to TRBD1. This CDR3 has 16 amino acids. The germline CDR1 and CDR2 sequences are MNHEY and SVGAGI. V was clipped by 4 bases and J by 7 bases; unmatched bases: 10. The CDR3, as DNA: TGTGCCAGCAGTTTCGGGACAGGGTTGTTTGGCGGGGAGCTGTTTTTT. It yields the protein CASSFGTGLFGGELFF.

The V gene is TRBV9, the J gene TRBJ2-3; the D is unclear. The CDR3 extends over 17 amino acids. V lost 0 bases, J lost 0 bases, and 14 bases lay in between. Germline loops: CDR1 SGDLS, CDR2 YYNGEE. This CDR3 is CASSVAQIPGSTDTQYF. CDR3 sequence (DNA): TGTGCCAGCAGCGTAGCTCAGATCCCCGGGAGCACAGATACGCAGTATTTT. The full variable domain, its missing parts supplied by reference TRBV9 and TRBJ2-3, is DSGVTQTPKHLITATGQRVTLRCSPRSGDLSVYWYQQSLDQGLQFLIQYYNGEERAKGNILERFSAQQFPDLHSELNLSSLELGDSALYFCASSVAQIPGSTDTQYFGPGTRLTVL.

The genes are TRBV7-2 and TRBJ2-2; 7 bases fit TRBD1. Germline trimming cut 6 bases from V and 6 bases from J; bases unmatched to any gene: 7. The germline V gene encodes CDR1 SGHTA and CDR2 FQGNSA. CDR3 length equals 14 residues. CDR3 residues: CASRTDRLAGELFF. Written as DNA, the CDR3 is TGTGCCAGCAGAACGGACAGGTTGGCCGGGGAGCTGTTTTTT. Variable domain in full (rest from reference TRBV7-2 and TRBJ2-2): GAGVSQSPSNKVTEKGKDVELRCDPISGHTALYWYRQSLGQGLEFLIYFQGNSAPDKSGLPSDRFSAERTGGSVSTLTIQRTQQEDSAVYLCASRTDRLAGELFFGEGSRLTVL.

This chain links TRBV13 with TRBJ2-7; 9 bases match TRBD1. Trimming took 5 bases from V and 0 from J; bases not matched to a gene: 8. CDR1 is PRHDT, CDR2 FYEKMQ, per germline (reference sequence). This CDR3 spans 16 amino acids. CDR3 residues: CASSPPRQGVSYEQYF. The CDR3 DNA reads as TGTGCCAGCAGCCCACCCCGACAGGGGGTCTCCTACGAGCAGTACTTC.

V is TRBV18 and J is TRBJ1-1; a possible D gene is TRBD1 (5 bases). CDR1 KGHSH and CDR2 LQKENI come from the germline V gene. V was shortened by 4 bases and J by 8 bases, with 11 bases between the two germline ends. The CDR3 length is 12 residues. The CDR3 region is CASSRDFPEAFF. The CDR3 coding sequence is TGTGCCAGCTCACGGGACTTCCCCGAAGCTTTCTTT.

CDR3 amino acids: CASSPVGPSYNEQFF. For the CDR3, the DNA is TGTGCCAGCAGCCCAGTGGGCCCCTCCTACAATGAGCAGTTCTTC. This chain connects TRBV27 to TRBJ2-1; D is unresolved. Per germline, CDR1 MNHEY and CDR2 SMNVEV (reference sequence). The germline V and J ends were trimmed by 6 bases and 0 bases, with 12 bases remaining between them. CDR3 length: 15 amino acids.

This clone was counted between two and nine times. The chain employs TRBV13 and TRBJ2-5; TRBD1 matches 7 bases. J was trimmed by 5 bases and V by 0 bases; bases with no gene match: 3. From germline, CDR1 is PRHDT and CDR2 FYEKMQ (reference sequence). The CDR3 is made up of 14 amino acids. Written as DNA, the CDR3 is TGTGCCAGCAGCTTAGGGACAGGGCGGGAGACCCAGTACTTC. It yields the protein CASSLGTGRETQYF.

This chain links TRBV24-1 with TRBJ2-1; 9 bases match TRBD2. This CDR3 contains 18 residues. Trimming cost V 2 bases and J 5 bases; bases outside gene matches: 12. Germline V gives CDR1 KGHDR, CDR2 SFDVKD. The CDR3 DNA reads as TGTGCCACCAGTGATTCGTCAATAGCGGCGGGGGGGAACAATGAGCAGTTCTTC. It codes for CATSDSSIAAGGNNEQFF.

This chain uses TRBV15 with TRBJ2-7; a weak D match, TRBD2 (6 bases). V dropped 4 bases and J dropped 7 bases, with 17 bases sitting between them. Germline V gene lookup returns CDR1 LNHNV and CDR2 YYDKDF (reference sequence). The CDR3 is 14 amino acids. Here the CDR3 DNA reads TGTGCCACCAGCACGACTAGTTACGGGACGGAGCAGTACTTC. This encodes CATSTTSYGTEQYF.

The J gene is TRBJ1-4, the V gene TRBV4-3, with D possibly TRBD1 on 5 matching bases. The CDR3 covers 16 residues. Germline loops: CDR1 LGHNA, CDR2 YSLEER. Trimming cost V 0 bases and J 7 bases, with 15 bases left between them. The CDR3 spells CASSQDLGGASEKLFF. As DNA, the CDR3 is TGCGCCAGCAGCCAAGATCTTGGTGGGGCGTCTGAAAAACTGTTTTTT.